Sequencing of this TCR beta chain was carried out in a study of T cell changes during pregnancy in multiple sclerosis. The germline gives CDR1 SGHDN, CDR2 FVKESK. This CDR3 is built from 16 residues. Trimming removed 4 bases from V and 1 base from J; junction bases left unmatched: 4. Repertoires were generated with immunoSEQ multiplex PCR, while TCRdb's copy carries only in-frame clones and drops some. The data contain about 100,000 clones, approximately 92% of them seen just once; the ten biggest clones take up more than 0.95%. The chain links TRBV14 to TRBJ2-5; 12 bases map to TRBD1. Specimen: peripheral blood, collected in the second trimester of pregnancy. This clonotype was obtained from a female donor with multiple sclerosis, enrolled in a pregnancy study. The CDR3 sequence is CASSPGQGALQETQYF. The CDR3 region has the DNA TGTGCCAGCAGCCCGGGACAGGGGGCCCTCCAAGAGACCCAGTACTTC.